This T cell receptor (beta chain) was observed in a study of OX40 agonist ivuxolimab in advanced cancers. Study-wide background: Cohort: roughly 79% men, mean age 60, aged roughly 20 to 79.

The data were produced by immunoSEQ multiplex PCR, yet TCRdb's version contains in-frame clones alone and is incomplete. The data contain some 60,000 clones, over 75% of them singletons. The CDR3 sequence is 16 residues long. Per germline, CDR1 SGHVS and CDR2 FNYEAQ. The V segment lost 2 bases and the J segment 8 bases; nucleotides outside the gene matches: 10. About this clone itself: Its antigen remains unknown.

At cycle 4 day 1, cycle 7 day 1, and baseline, blood was sampled. Study conclusions and caveats: Average numbers of expanded clones were greater in CD8+ T cells than in CD4+. Clonal expansion in partial responders at 0.1-3.0 mg/kg ranked among the lowest.

The sample was CD4+ or CD8+ T cells sorted from blood, taken in a trial of the OX40 agonist ivuxolimab. This clonotype was obtained from an adult with an advanced solid tumor such as melanoma, head and neck, liver or kidney cancer. The chain uses TRBV7-6 and TRBJ2-1; TRBD1 aligns across 9 bases. In DNA, the CDR3 is TGTGCCAGCAGCTTATGGACCGGGACAGGGAATGATGAGCAGTTCTTC. Its translation is CASSLWTGTGNDEQFF.